This paragraph reports one T cell receptor (beta chain). The same CDR3 can be traced to other DNA sequences in this sample. J was trimmed by 6 bases and V by 5 bases; bases with no gene match: 6. Germline V gene sequence: CDR1 MGHDK, CDR2 SYGVNS. This CDR3 contains 13 residues. The sample is drawn from a study of technical replicates of blood from several donors. Sequenced by immunoSEQ multiplex PCR; TCRdb stores in-frame clones only, minus some. Among tens of thousands of clones, 93% were seen once, and the ten largest hold approximately 0.22%. The rearrangement links TRBV25-1 to TRBJ2-7; 8 bases agree with TRBD1. The source of this sequence is a human donor in good health. The specimen sequenced was T cells isolated from PBMCs. This chain's CDR3 is CASSWTGPAEQYF. The CDR3 DNA sequence: TGTGCCAGCAGTTGGACAGGGCCCGCCGAGCAGTACTTC.